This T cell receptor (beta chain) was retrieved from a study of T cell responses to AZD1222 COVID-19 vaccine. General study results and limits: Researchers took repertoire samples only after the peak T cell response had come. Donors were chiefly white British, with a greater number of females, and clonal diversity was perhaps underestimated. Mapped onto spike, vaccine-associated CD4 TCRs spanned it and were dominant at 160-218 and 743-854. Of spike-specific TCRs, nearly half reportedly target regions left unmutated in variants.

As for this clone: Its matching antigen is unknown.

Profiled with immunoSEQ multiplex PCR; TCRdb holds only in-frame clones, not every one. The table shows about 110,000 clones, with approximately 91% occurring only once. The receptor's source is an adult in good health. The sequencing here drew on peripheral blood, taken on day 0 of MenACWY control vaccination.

The CDR3: CASSFGTNEQFF. The CDR3 DNA reads TGTGCCAGCAGCTTCGGGACGAATGAGCAGTTCTTC. The J gene is TRBJ2-1, the V gene TRBV11-3; D tentatively reads TRBD1 or TRBD2 (5 bases each). This CDR3 comprises 12 residues. Per the germline V gene, CDR1 is SGHNT and CDR2 is YENEEA. Trimming stripped 3 bases from V and 7 bases from J, with 7 bases between.